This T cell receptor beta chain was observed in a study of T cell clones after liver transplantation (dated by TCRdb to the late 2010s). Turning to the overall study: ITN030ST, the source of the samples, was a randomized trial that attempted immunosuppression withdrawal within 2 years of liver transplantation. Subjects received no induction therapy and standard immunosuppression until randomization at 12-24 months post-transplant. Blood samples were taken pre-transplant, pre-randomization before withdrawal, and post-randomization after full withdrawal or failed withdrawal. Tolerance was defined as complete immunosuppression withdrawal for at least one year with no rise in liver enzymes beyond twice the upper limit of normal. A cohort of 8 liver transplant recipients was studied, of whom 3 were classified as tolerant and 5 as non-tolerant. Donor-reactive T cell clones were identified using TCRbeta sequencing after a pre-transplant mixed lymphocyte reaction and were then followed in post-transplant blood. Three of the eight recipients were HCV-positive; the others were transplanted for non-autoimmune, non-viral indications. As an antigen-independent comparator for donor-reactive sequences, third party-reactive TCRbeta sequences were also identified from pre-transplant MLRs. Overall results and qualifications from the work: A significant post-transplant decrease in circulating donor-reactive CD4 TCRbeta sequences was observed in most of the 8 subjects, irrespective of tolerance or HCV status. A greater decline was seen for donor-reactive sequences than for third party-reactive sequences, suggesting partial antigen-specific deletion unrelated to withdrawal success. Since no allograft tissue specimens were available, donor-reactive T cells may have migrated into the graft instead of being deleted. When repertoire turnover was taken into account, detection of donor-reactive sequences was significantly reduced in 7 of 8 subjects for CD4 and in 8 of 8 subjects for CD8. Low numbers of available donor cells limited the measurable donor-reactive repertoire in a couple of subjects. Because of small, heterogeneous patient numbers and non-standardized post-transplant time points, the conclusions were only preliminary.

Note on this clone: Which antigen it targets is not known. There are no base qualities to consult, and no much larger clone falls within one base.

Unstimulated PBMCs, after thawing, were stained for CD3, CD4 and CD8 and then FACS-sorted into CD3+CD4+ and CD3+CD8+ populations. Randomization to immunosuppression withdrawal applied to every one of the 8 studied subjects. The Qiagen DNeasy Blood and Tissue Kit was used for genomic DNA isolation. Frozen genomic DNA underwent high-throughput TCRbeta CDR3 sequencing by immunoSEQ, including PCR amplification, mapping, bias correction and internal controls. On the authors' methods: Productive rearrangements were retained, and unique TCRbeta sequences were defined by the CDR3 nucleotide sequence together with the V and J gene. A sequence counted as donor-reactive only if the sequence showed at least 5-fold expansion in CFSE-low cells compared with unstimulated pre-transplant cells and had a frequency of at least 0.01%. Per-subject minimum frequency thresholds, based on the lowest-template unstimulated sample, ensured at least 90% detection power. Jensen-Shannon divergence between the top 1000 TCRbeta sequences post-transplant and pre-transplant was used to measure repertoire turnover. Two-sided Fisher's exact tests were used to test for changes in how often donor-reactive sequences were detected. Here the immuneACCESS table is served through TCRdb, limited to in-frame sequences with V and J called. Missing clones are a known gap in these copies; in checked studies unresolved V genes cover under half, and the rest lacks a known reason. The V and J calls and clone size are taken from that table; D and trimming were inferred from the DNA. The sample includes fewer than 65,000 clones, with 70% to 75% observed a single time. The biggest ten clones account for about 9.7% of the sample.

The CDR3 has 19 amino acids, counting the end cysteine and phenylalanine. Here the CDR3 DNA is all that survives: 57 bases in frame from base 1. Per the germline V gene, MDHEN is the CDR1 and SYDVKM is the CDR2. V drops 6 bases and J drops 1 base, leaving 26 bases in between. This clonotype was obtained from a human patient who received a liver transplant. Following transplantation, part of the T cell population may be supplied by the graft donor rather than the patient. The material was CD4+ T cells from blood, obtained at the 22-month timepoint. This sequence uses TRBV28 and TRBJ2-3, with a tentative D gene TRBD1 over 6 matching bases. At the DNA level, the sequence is TGTGCCAGCAGCACACTTTTTCCTAGGAAGGGGGTCGGCACAGATACGCAGTATTTT. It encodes CASSTLFPRKGVGTDTQYF.